This T cell receptor (beta chain) was captured in a study of T cells in women clearing cervical HPV infection. General study points: Cases and controls were distinguished at AUC 0.65 to 0.85 by richness and V genes. Repertoire richness, not evenness, was significantly elevated in CIN3+ cases versus controls. TRBV6-7 relative abundance averaged around 0.11% in cases and 0.15% to 0.2% in controls.

Germline-derived CDR1 and CDR2 are KGHSH and LQKENI. Between the trimmed V and J ends, which lost 5 bases and 1 base, there was a span of 8 bases. CDR3 size: 13 residues. Each participant carried one incident cervical HPV16 infection only. In regard to this clone: Its antigen is undetermined. The read finishes 3 residues shy of the CDR3 end, and the germline J gene is used to complete it.

Assay used: immunoSEQ multiplex PCR; TCRdb lists only in-frame clones, some missing. The sample holds approximately 52,000 clones. The sequencing input was blood buffy coat. The receptor was derived from a woman between 18 and 70 years old with a cervical HPV16 infection that either progressed to CIN3+ or cleared (not recorded which). The rearrangement joins TRBV18 to TRBJ1-1; D may be TRBD1 (6 bases). The CDR3 sequence: CASSSTGNTEAFF. The sequenced part of the CDR3 DNA is TGTGCCAGCTCATCGACAGGGAACACTGAA.